A selection of T cell receptor beta chains follows, all from one sample in a study of shared clonotypes between healthy human individuals. Data came from immunoSEQ multiplex PCR; TCRdb stores just in-frame clones and leaves some out. The sample lists 2.3 million or so clones; over 90% were seen once. The sequencing input was naive CD4+ T cells from PBMCs. Receptors originate from a man younger than 35 in good health. Some clones in this sample may be carry-over from other donors' samples. Both conserved end residues are part of each CDR3. The D gene is left open where the match is weak. Clone size is not always given. Where it is, it says once, few, many or a class for expanded clones.

TRBJ2-5 . TRBV28 . CASSSVFGLRETQYF TGTGCCAGCAGCTCGGTCTTTGGCCTCCGAGAGACCCAGTACTTC
TRBJ2-5 . TRBV5-4 . CASSLASLETQYF TGTGCCAGCAGCTTGGCTAGCCTAGAGACCCAGTACTTC
TRBJ1-5 TRBD1 TRBV18 . CASSPGGTASNQPQHF TGTGCCAGCTCACCGGGCGGGACAGCTAGCAATCAGCCCCAGCATTTT
TRBJ2-2 . TRBV28 . CASIDGTLNTGELFF TGTGCCAGCATTGACGGGACACTAAACACCGGGGAGCTGTTTTTT
TRBJ2-3 TRBD1 TRBV18 . CASSPGTGIETDTQYF TGTGCCAGCTCACCGGGGACAGGGATCGAGACAGATACGCAGTATTTT
TRBJ1-1 TRBD1 TRBV27 . CASSLLQGAQTEAFF TGTGCCAGCAGTTTATTACAGGGGGCGCAAACTGAAGCTTTCTTT
TRBJ2-5 TRBD2 TRBV29-1 . CSVESSLAGVGETQYF TGCAGCGTTGAAAGTTCACTAGCGGGAGTTGGAGAGACCCAGTACTTC
TRBJ2-7 TRBD2 TRBV6-1 once CASTTSVYEQYF TGTGCCAGCACGACTAGCGTATACGAGCAGTACTTC
TRBJ2-3 . TRBV6-5 . CASSYSGWGTDTQYF TGTGCCAGCAGTTACTCGGGGTGGGGCACAGATACGCAGTATTTT
TRBJ1-5 TRBD1 TRBV5-1 . CASSPGQGGNQPQHF TGCGCCAGCAGCCCCGGACAGGGTGGCAATCAGCCCCAGCATTTT
TRBJ2-7 TRBD2 TRBV20-1 . CSASREGQYF TGCAGTGCTAGTAGGGAGGGGCAGTACTTC
TRBJ2-5 . TRBV19 . CASSGRGVQETQYF TGTGCCAGTAGCGGGAGAGGGGTCCAAGAGACCCAGTACTTC
TRBJ2-1 TRBD2 TRBV5-1 . CASSLGGTSRNNEQFF TGCGCCAGCAGCTTGGGAGGGACTAGCAGAAACAATGAGCAGTTCTTC
TRBJ1-4 TRBD1 TRBV7-2 . CASSPRGWATNEKLFF TGTGCCAGCAGCCCCAGGGGGTGGGCAACTAATGAAAAACTGTTTTTT
TRBJ2-7 . TRBV30 . CAWGQYEQYF TGTGCCTGGGGACAGTACGAGCAGTACTTC
TRBJ1-2 TRBD1 TRBV19 . CASSIQGARVYGYTF TGTGCCAGTAGTATACAGGGGGCTCGGGTCTATGGCTACACCTTC
TRBJ2-5 . TRBV7-9 once CASSPRDMYQETQYF TGTGCCAGCAGCCCAAGGGACATGTACCAAGAGACCCAGTACTTC
TRBJ2-5 . TRBV5-1 . CASSLSLGTSQETQYF TGCGCCAGCAGCCTGTCTCTTGGGACCTCACAAGAGACCCAGTACTTC
TRBJ2-7 TRBD2 TRBV7-9 . CASSLVASGSSYEQYF TGTGCCAGCAGCTTAGTTGCTAGCGGGTCCTCCTACGAGCAGTACTTC
TRBJ2-7 . TRBV7-9 . CASSPSGGSYEQYF TGTGCCAGCAGCCCTAGTGGGGGCTCCTACGAGCAGTACTTC
TRBJ1-3 . TRBV7-3 once CASSPRGTLGNTIYF TGTGCCAGCAGCCCACGCGGGACTTTGGGAAACACCATATATTTT
TRBJ1-1 . TRBV20-1 . CSVRPVNEAFF TGCAGTGTCAGGCCTGTTAATGAAGCTTTCTTT
TRBJ1-1 TRBD1 TRBV27 . CASSLRQGATKAFF TGTGCCAGCAGTTTAAGACAGGGGGCGACAAAAGCTTTCTTT
TRBJ2-3 . TRBV9 . CASSPRAGARDTQYF TGTGCCAGCAGCCCAAGGGCAGGGGCAAGAGATACGCAGTATTTT
TRBJ2-1 TRBD2 TRBV7-6 . CASSSSSGRQFF TGTGCCAGCAGCTCATCTAGCGGGAGGCAGTTCTTC
TRBJ1-4 TRBD1 TRBV11-2 . CASSPSRDRGFGKLFF TGTGCCAGCAGCCCTAGTAGGGACAGGGGGTTTGGAAAACTGTTTTTT
TRBJ2-7 TRBD2 TRBV6-1 . CASRDQRGVVSEQYF TGTGCCAGCAGAGATCAGCGGGGAGTTGTGTCCGAGCAGTACTTC
TRBJ2-7 . TRBV28 . CASSLWGLEGADYEQYF TGTGCCAGCAGTTTATGGGGTTTGGAGGGGGCGGACTACGAGCAGTACTTC
TRBJ1-3 TRBD1 TRBV4-1 . CASSQTGTSGNTIYF TGCGCCAGCAGCCAGACAGGGACTTCTGGAAACACCATATATTTT
TRBJ2-1 TRBD2 TRBV4-1 . CASSQYSGMITRGEQFF TGCGCCAGCAGCCAGTATAGCGGGATGATAACGCGGGGTGAGCAGTTCTTC
TRBJ2-1 . TRBV6-5 . CASSDGPIRNEQFF TGTGCCAGCAGCGACGGTCCTATTCGGAATGAGCAGTTCTTC
TRBJ1-5 . TRBV19 few CASTPVGLNQPQHF TGTGCCAGTACCCCCGTAGGACTCAATCAGCCCCAGCATTTT
TRBJ2-4 . TRBV25-1 . CASSEVGAKNIQYF TGTGCCAGCAGTGAGGTGGGAGCCAAAAACATTCAGTACTTC
TRBJ1-5 . TRBV6-4 . CASSTNGGGNQPQHF TGTGCCAGCAGTACTAACGGCGGCGGTAATCAGCCCCAGCATTTT
TRBJ1-5 TRBD1 TRBV18 . CASSPQQGGAGQPQHF TGTGCCAGCTCACCCCAACAGGGGGGCGCAGGTCAGCCCCAGCATTTT
TRBJ2-7 . TRBV18 once CASSPRTGGDEQYF TGTGCCAGCTCACCTCGTACAGGGGGGGACGAGCAGTACTTC
TRBJ2-1 . TRBV4-1 . CASSQVGGRGNEQFF TGCGCCAGCAGCCAAGTGGGGGGCCGGGGCAATGAGCAGTTCTTC
TRBJ2-6 . TRBV5-4 . CASSLGLSSGANVLTF TGTGCCAGCAGCTTGGGTTTGAGCTCTGGGGCCAACGTCCTGACTTTC
TRBJ2-5 . TRBV9 . CASSVEGLQETQYF TGTGCCAGCAGCGTAGAGGGCCTACAAGAGACCCAGTACTTC
TRBJ2-1 . TRBV19 . CASKRLRENEQFF TGTGCCAGCAAAAGGTTACGGGAGAATGAGCAGTTCTTC
TRBJ1-1 . TRBV18 few CASSYGVRTEAFF TGTGCCAGCTCATACGGAGTTCGAACTGAAGCTTTCTTT
TRBJ2-7 . TRBV28 . CASNSGGLASLYEQYF TGTGCCAGCAACTCTGGGGGGCTAGCGTCTCTATACGAGCAGTACTTC
TRBJ2-1 . TRBV29-1 . CSVGGQNYNEQFF TGCAGCGTGGGGGGACAGAACTACAATGAGCAGTTCTTC
TRBJ1-1 . TRBV9 . CASSVRVFNTEAFF TGTGCCAGCAGCGTACGGGTGTTTAACACTGAAGCTTTCTTT